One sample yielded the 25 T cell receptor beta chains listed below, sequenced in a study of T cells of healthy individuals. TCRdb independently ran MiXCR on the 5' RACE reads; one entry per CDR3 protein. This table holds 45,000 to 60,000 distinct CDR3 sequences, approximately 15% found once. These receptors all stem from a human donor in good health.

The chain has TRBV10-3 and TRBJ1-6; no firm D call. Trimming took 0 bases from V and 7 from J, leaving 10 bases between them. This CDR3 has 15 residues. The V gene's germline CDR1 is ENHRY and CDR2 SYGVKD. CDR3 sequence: CAISESSGRNSPLHF. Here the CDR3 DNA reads TGTGCCATCAGTGAGTCCAGCGGGCGGAATTCACCCCTCCACTTT.

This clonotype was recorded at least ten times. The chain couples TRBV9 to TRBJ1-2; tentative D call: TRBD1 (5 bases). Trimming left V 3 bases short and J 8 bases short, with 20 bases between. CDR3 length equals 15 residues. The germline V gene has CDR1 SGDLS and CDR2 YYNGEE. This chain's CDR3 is CASSGRGALLGGYTF. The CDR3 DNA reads TGTGCCAGCAGCGGCCGTGGGGCCCTTCTTGGGGGCTACACCTTC.

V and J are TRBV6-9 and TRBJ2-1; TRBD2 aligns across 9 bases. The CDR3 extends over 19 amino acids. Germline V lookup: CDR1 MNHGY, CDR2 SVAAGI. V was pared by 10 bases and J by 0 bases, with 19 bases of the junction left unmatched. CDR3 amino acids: CATPFAASGENSSYNEQFF. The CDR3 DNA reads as TGTGCCACCCCTTTTGCGGCTAGCGGGGAGAATAGCTCCTACAATGAGCAGTTCTTC.

The CDR3 DNA follows: TGTGCCAGCAGCCTGTCGACTAGCGGGTTTTTCTCTGGGGCCAACGTCCTGACTTTC. Translating gives CASSLSTSGFFSGANVLTF. The chain is built from TRBV7-2 and TRBJ2-6; TRBD2 aligns across 10 bases. J lost 0 bases, V lost 5 bases, and 10 bases had no gene match. CDR1 is SGHTA, CDR2 FQGNSA, per germline. The CDR3 loop spans 19 amino acids.

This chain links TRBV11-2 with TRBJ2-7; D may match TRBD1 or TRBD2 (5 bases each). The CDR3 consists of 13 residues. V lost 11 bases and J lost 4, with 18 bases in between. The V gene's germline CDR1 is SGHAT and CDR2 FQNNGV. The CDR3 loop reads CACERDGLYEQYF. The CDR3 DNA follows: TGTGCCTGCGAACGGGACGGTCTTTACGAGCAGTACTTC.

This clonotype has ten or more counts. In DNA, the CDR3 is TGTGCCAGCAGTCTAGCGGGAGGGCCGATGAATGAGCAGTTCTTC. Protein: CASSLAGGPMNEQFF. V and J are TRBV6-4 and TRBJ2-1; TRBD2 aligns across 12 bases. CDR1 is MRHNA, CDR2 SNTAGT, per germline. This CDR3 has 15 residues. V dropped 5 bases and J dropped 7; count of bases not matched to a gene: 6.

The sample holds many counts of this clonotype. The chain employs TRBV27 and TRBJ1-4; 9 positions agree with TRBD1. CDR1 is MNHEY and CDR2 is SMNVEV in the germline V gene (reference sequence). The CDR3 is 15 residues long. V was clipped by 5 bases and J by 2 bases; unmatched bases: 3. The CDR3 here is CASSPTGGTNEKLFF. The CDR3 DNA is TGTGCCAGCAGTCCGACAGGGGGGACTAATGAAAAACTGTTTTTT.

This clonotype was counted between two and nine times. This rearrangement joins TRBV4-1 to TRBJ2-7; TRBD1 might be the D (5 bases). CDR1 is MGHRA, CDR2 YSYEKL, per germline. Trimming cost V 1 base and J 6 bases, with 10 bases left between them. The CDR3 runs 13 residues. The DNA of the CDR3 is TGCGCCAGCAGCCAAGGACAGACCCGCGAGCAGTACTTC. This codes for CASSQGQTREQYF.

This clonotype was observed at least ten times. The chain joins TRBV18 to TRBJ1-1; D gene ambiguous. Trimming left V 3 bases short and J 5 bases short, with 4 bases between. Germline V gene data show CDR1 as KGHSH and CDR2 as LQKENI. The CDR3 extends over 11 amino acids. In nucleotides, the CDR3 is TGTGCCAGCTCACCCGAGACTGAAGCTTTCTTT. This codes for CASSPETEAFF.

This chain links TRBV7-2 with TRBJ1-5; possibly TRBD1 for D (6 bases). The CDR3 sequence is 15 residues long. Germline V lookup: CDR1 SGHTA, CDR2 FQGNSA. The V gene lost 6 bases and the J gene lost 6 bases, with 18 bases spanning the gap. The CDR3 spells CASSISGGGSQPQHF. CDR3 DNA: TGTGCCAGCAGTATCTCAGGAGGGGGGAGTCAGCCCCAGCATTTT.

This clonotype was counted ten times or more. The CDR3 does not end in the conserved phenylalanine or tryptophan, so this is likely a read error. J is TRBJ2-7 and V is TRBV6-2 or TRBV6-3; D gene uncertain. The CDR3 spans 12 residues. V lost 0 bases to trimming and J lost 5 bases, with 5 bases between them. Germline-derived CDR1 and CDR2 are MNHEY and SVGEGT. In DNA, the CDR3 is TGTGCCAGCAGTTACTCACGGAACGAGCAGTACCTC. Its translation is CASSYSRNEQYL.

The CDR3 loop is CASSFRWEQFF. The CDR3 nucleotides are TGTGCCAGCAGTTTTCGGTGGGAGCAGTTCTTC. The chain is built from TRBV12-3 or TRBV12-4 and TRBJ2-1, with D uncertain. The V and J ends lost 3 bases and 10 bases respectively, with 7 bases between them. The CDR3 is 11 residues long.

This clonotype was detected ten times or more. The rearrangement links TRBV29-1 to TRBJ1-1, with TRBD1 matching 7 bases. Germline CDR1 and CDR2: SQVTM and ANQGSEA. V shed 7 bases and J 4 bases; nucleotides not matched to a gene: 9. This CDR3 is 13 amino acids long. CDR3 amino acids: CSARQGRSTEAFF. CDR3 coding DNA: TGCAGCGCCAGACAGGGTAGAAGCACTGAAGCTTTCTTT.

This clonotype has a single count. The CDR3: CASSYSIGVTSNQPQHF. Written as DNA, the CDR3 is TGTGCCAGCAGTTACTCGATTGGGGTAACGAGCAATCAGCCCCAGCATTTT. The chain uses TRBV6-2 or TRBV6-3 and TRBJ1-5; D gene ambiguous. The germline V gene has CDR1 MNHEY and CDR2 SVGEGT. This CDR3 is 17 amino acids long. V lost 0 bases to trimming and J lost 1 base, with 13 bases between them.

The chain's CDR3 is CASSLDRNTEAFF. CDR3 bases: TGTGCCAGTAGTCTCGACAGGAACACTGAAGCTTTCTTT. This chain links TRBV19 with TRBJ1-1; D perhaps matches TRBD1 (5 bases). The CDR3 totals 13 residues. The V end lost 5 bases, the J end lost 1 base, and 8 bases lay between the germline ends. Germline CDR1 and CDR2: LNHDA and SQIVND (reference sequence).

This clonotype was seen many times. CDR3 protein: CASSYSPESSGEQFF. The CDR3 region has the DNA TGTGCCAGCAGTTACTCGCCGGAGTCCAGCGGTGAGCAGTTCTTC. The chain uses TRBV6-6 and TRBJ2-1; weak D call: TRBD2 (5 bases). The CDR3 length is 15 residues. Trimming stripped 0 bases from V and 9 bases from J, with 15 bases between. Germline V gene sequence: CDR1 MNHNY, CDR2 SVGAGI (reference sequence).

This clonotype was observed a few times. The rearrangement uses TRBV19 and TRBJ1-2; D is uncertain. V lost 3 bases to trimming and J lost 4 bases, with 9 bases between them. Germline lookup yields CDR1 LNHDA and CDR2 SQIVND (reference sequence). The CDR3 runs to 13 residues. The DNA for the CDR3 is TGTGCCAGTAGTATGCCAGGAGGCTATGGCTACACCTTC. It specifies CASSMPGGYGYTF. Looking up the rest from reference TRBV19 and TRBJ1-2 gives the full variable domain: DGGITQSPKYLFRKEGQNVTLSCEQNLNHDAMYWYRQDPGQGLRLIYYSQIVNDFQKGDIAEGYSVSREKKESFPLTVTSAQKNPTAFYLCASSMPGGYGYTFGSGTRLTVV.

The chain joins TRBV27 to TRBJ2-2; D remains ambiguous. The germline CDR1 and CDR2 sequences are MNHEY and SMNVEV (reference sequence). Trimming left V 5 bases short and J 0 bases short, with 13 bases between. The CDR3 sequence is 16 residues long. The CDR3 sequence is CASSKGDTSNTGELFF. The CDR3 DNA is TGTGCCAGCAGTAAAGGTGACACTTCGAACACCGGGGAGCTGTTTTTT.

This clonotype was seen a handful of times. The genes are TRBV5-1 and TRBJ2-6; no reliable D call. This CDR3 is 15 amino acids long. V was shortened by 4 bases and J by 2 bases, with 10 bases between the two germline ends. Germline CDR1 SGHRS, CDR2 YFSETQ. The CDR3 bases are TGCGCCAGCAGCATACAGAGCCCTGGGGCCAACGTCCTGACTTTC. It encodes CASSIQSPGANVLTF. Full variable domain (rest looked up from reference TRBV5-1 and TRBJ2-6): KAGVTQTPRYLIKTRGQQVTLSCSPISGHRSVSWYQQTPGQGLQFLFEYFSETQRNKGNFPGRFSGRQFSNSRSEMNVSTLELGDSALYLCASSIQSPGANVLTFGAGSRLTVL.

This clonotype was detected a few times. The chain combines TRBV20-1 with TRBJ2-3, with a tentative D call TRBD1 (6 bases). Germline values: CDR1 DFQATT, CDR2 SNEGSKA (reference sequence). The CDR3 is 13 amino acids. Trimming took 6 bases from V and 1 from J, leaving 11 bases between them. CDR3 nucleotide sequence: TGCAGTGCCTTCCCAGGGGGCACAGATACGCAGTATTTT. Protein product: CSAFPGGTDTQYF.

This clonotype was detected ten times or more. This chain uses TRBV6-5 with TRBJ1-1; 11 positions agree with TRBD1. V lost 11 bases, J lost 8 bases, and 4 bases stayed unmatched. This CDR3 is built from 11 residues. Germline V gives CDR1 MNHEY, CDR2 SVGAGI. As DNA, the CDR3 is TGTGCCGTAGGACAGGGGGCCGAAGCTTTCTTT. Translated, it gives CAVGQGAEAFF.

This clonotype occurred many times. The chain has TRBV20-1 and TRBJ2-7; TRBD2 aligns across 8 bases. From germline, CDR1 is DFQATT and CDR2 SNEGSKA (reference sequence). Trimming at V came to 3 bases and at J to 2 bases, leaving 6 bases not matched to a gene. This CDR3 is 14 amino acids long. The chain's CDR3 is CSARTGGAPYEQYF. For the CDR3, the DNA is TGCAGTGCTAGGACCGGGGGGGCGCCCTACGAGCAGTACTTC.

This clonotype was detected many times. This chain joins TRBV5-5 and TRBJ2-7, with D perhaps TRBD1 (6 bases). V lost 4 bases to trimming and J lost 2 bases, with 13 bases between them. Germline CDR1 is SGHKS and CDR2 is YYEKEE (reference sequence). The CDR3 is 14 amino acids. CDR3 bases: TGTGCCAGCAGCCCATGGACAGAGGCCTACGAGCAGTACTTC. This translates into CASSPWTEAYEQYF.

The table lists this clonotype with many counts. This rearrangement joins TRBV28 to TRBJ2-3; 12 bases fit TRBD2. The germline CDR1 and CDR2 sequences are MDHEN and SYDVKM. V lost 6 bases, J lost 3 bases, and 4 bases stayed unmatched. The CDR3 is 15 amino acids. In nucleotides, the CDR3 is TGTGCCAGCAGGCTAGCGGGAGGGCTGACAGATACGCAGTATTTT. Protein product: CASRLAGGLTDTQYF.

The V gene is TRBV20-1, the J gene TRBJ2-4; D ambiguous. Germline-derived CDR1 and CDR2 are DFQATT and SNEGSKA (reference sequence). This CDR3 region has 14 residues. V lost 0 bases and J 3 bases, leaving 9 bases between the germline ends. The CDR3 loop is CSARDSGSKNIQYF. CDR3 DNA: TGCAGTGCTAGAGATTCTGGCAGCAAAAACATTCAGTACTTC.